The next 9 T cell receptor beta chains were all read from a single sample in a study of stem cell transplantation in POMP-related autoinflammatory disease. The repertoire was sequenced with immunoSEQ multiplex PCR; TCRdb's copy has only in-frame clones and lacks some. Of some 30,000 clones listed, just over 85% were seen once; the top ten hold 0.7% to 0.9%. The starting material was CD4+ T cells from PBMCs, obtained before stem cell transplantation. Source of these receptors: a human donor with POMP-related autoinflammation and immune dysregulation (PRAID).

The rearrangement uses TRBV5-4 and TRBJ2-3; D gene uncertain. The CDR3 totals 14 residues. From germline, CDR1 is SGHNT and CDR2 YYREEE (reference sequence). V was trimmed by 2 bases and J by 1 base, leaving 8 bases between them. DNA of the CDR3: TGTGCCAGCAGCTTATCGGACGGCACAGATACGCAGTATTTT. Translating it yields CASSLSDGTDTQYF. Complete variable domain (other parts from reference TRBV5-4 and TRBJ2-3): ETGVTQSPTHLIKTRGQQVTLRCSSQSGHNTVSWYQQALGQGPQFIFQYYREEENGRGNFPPRFSGLQFPNYSSELNVNALELDDSALYLCASSLSDGTDTQYFGPGTRLTVL.

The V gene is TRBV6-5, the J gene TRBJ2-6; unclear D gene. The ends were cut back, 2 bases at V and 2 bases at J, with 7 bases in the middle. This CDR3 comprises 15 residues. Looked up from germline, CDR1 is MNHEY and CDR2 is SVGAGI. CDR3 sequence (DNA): TGTGCCAGCAGTTACGCATCAACTGGGGCCAACGTCCTGACTTTC. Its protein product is CASSYASTGANVLTF.

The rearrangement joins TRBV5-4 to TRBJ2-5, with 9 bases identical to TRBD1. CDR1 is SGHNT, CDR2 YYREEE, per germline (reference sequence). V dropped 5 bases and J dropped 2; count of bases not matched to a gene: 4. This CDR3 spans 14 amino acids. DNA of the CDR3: TGTGCCAGCAGAACGGACAGGGGACAAGAGACCCAGTACTTC. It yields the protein CASRTDRGQETQYF. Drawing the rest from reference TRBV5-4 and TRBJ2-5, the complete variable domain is ETGVTQSPTHLIKTRGQQVTLRCSSQSGHNTVSWYQQALGQGPQFIFQYYREEENGRGNFPPRFSGLQFPNYSSELNVNALELDDSALYLCASRTDRGQETQYFGPGTRLLVL.

The CDR3 protein is CASSPSGQIRETQYF. Written as DNA, the CDR3 is TGTGCCAGCAGCCCATCGGGACAAATCAGGGAGACCCAGTACTTC. The rearrangement uses TRBV7-9 and TRBJ2-5; D is perhaps TRBD1 (6 bases). Germline V CDR1 and CDR2: SEHNR, FQNEAQ (reference sequence). This CDR3 has 15 amino acids. The V gene lost 5 bases and the J gene lost 5 bases, with 18 bases spanning the gap. Using reference TRBV7-9 and TRBJ2-5 for the parts outside the CDR3, the full variable domain is DTGVSQNPRHKITKRGQNVTFRCDPISEHNRLYWYRQTLGQGPEFLTYFQNEAQLEKSRLLSDRFSAERPKGSFSTLEIQRTEQGDSAMYLCASSPSGQIRETQYFGPGTRLLVL.

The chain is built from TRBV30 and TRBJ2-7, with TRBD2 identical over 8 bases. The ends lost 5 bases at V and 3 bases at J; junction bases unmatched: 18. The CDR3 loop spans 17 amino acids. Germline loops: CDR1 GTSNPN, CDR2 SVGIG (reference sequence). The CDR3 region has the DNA TGTGCCTGGGCTAAAAGCCCGACCGGGAGGGCCGGCTACGAGCAGTACTTC. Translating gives CAWAKSPTGRAGYEQYF. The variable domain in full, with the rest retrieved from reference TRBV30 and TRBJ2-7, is SQTIHQWPATLVQPVGSPLSLECTVEGTSNPNLYWYRQAAGRGLQLLFYSVGIGQISSEVPQNLSASRPQDRQFILSSKKLLLSDSGFYLCAWAKSPTGRAGYEQYFGPGTRLTVT.

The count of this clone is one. This chain's CDR3 is CASSQSGTGIYYTEAFF. For the CDR3, the DNA is TGTGCCAGCAGTCAATCCGGGACAGGGATCTATTACACTGAAGCTTTCTTT. The V and J genes are TRBV28 and TRBJ1-1; TRBD1 aligns across 9 bases. The junction had 13 bases not matched to a gene; V was cut back by 5 bases and J by 3 bases. Per germline, CDR1 MDHEN and CDR2 SYDVKM. The CDR3 is 17 residues long.

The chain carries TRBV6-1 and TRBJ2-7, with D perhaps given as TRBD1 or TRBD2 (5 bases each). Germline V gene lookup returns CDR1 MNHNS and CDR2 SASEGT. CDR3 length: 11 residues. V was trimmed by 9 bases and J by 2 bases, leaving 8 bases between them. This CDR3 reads CASLGAYEQYF. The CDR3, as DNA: TGTGCCAGTTTGGGGGCCTACGAGCAGTACTTC.

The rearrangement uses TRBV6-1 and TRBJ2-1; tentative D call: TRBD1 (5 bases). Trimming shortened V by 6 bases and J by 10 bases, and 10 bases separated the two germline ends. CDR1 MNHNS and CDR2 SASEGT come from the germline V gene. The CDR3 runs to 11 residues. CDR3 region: CASRTGHEQFF. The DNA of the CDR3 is TGTGCCAGCAGAACAGGTCACGAGCAGTTCTTC.

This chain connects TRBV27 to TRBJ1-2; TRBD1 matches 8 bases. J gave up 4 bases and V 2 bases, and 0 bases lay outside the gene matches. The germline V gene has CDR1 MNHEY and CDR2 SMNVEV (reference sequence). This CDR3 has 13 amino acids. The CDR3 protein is CASSLGTGYGYTF. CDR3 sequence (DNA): TGTGCCAGCAGTTTAGGGACAGGCTATGGCTACACCTTC.